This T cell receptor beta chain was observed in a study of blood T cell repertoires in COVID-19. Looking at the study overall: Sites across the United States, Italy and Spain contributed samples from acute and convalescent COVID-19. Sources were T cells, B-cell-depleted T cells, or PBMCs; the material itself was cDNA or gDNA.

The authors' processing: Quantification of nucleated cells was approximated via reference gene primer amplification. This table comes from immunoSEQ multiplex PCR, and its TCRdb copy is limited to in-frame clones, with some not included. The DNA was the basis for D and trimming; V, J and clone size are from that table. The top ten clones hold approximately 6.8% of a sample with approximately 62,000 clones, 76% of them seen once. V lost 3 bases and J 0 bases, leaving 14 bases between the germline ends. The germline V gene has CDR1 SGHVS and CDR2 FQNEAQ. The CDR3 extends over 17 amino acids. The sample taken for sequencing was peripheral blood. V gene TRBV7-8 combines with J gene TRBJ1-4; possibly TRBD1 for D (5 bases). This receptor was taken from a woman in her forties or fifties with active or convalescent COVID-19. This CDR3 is CASSLTALLATNEKLFF. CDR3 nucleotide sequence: TGTGCCAGCAGCTTGACAGCACTACTTGCAACTAATGAAAAACTGTTTTTT.